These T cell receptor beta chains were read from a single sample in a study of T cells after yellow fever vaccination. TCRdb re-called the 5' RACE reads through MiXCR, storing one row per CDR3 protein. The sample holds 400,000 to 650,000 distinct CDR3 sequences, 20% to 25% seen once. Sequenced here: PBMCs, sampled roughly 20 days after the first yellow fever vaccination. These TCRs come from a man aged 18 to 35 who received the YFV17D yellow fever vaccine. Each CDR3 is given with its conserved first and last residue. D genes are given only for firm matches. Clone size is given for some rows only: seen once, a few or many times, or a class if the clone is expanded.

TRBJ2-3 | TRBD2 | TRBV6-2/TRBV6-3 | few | CASSYSERGGPDTQYF | TGTGCCAGCAGTTACTCGGAGCGGGGGGGCCCAGATACGCAGTATTTT
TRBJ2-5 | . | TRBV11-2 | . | CASSLEVWQGGETQYF | TGTGCCAGCAGCCTAGAGGTCTGGCAGGGTGGGGAGACCCAGTACTTC
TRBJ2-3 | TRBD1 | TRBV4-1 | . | CASSQENRGGPGDTQYF | TGCGCCAGCAGCCAAGAGAATCGAGGGGGCCCCGGAGATACGCAGTATTTT
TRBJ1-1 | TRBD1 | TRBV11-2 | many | CASSRDRAEAFF | TGTGCCAGCAGCCGTGACAGGGCCGAAGCTTTCTTT
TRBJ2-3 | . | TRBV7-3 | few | CASSPGTGRARSDTQYF | TGTGCCAGCAGCCCCGGGACGGGCCGAGCGAGATCAGATACGCAGTATTTT
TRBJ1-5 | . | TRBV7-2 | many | CASSPSSNQPQHF | TGTGCCAGCAGCCCCTCTAGCAATCAGCCCCAGCATTTT
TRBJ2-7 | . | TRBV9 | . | CASSVGGTDYEQYF | TGTGCCAGCAGCGTAGGAGGAACTGACTACGAGCAGTACTTC
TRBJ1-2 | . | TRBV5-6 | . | CASSWGATVNYGYTF | TGTGCCAGCAGCTGGGGGGCCACAGTTAACTATGGCTACACCTTC
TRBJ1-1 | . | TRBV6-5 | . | CASSSGVRTEAFF | TGTGCCAGCAGTTCAGGGGTTCGAACTGAAGCTTTCTTT
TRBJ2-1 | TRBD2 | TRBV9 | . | CASSLGTRGYNEQFF | TGTGCCAGCAGCCTCGGGACTAGGGGCTACAATGAGCAGTTCTTC
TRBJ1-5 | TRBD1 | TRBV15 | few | CATSREWTGADQPQHF | TGTGCCACCAGCAGGGAATGGACAGGGGCGGATCAGCCCCAGCATTTT
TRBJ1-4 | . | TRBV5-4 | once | CASSLADEKLFF | TGTGCCAGCAGCTTAGCGGATGAAAAACTGTTTTTT
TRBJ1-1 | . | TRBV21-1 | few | CASSKADRGFWDTEAFF | TGTGCCAGCAGCAAGGCGGACAGGGGTTTTTGGGACACTGAAGCTTTCTTT
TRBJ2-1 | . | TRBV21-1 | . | CASSNLAGVHNEQFF | TGTGCCAGCAGCAACCTAGCGGGGGTACACAATGAGCAGTTCTTC
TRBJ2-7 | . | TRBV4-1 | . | CAMGPQGPYEQYF | TGTGCCATGGGCCCCCAGGGCCCCTACGAGCAGTACTTC